This T cell receptor beta chain was sequenced in a study of cytomegalovirus exposure and HLA in healthy donors. On this clone: Its cognate antigen is unknown.

A multiplex PCR was run with 60 Vbeta primers and 13 Jbeta primers. TCRdb's copy holds only in-frame clones and misses some; the assay was immunoSEQ multiplex PCR. The sample comprises over 150,000 clones, roughly 80% of which are singletons, and approximately 2.4% rests with the top ten. Points from the study as a whole: The authors later linked a missense DCLRE1C variant to TCR beta V- and J-gene trimming. A list of approximately 160 TCR beta chains associated with cytomegalovirus was given. The dataset shows that most TCR sequences were rare, while some public TCRs occurred in many donors.

Germline CDR1 and CDR2: MNHEY and SMNVEV (reference sequence). The length of the CDR3 is 15 residues. V dropped 0 bases and J dropped 4 bases, with 12 bases sitting between them. This receptor was obtained from a male donor in good health and CMV-seronegative. Material: PBMCs. The chain combines TRBV27 with TRBJ1-1; D possibly corresponds to TRBD1 (5 bases). The CDR3 bases are TGTGCCAGCAGTTTATCGCCTGGGGGGAGCACTGAAGCTTTCTTT. It specifies CASSLSPGGSTEAFF.